This paragraph reports one T cell receptor (beta chain). CDR3 size: 15 residues. Germline CDR1 and CDR2: SGHRS and YFSETQ. Losses at the gene ends were 0 bases for V and 4 bases for J; bases not matched to a gene: 6. The data originate from a study of PD-1 blockade in classical Hodgkin lymphoma. This sample's time point: cycle 4 day 1 (C4D1), after less than 7 weeks of nivolumab. All trial patients relapsed after autologous stem cell transplantation. TCRdb keeps only in-frame clones here, not all; method: immunoSEQ multiplex PCR. The top ten clones hold about 8% of a sample with roughly 56,000 clones, 87% of them seen once.

Sequencing used peripheral blood mononuclear cells (PBMCs), obtained before the fourth cycle of nivolumab. The gene calls are TRBV5-1 and TRBJ1-1, with 7 positions matching TRBD1. This receptor was taken from a human donor with classical Hodgkin lymphoma. DNA of the CDR3: TGCGCCAGCAGCTTGGACGCGACAGGGACCACTGAAGCTTTCTTT. It translates to CASSLDATGTTEAFF.